This TCR beta chain was identified during a study of blood T cell repertoires in COVID-19. Study as a whole: Sources were T cells, B-cell-depleted T cells, or PBMCs; the material itself was cDNA or gDNA.

Trimming removed 5 bases at V and 1 base at J, with 14 bases between. The CDR3 runs to 15 residues. CDR1 is MDHEN, CDR2 SYDVKM, per germline. Study processing details: Amplification from reference gene primers served as the basis for estimated nucleated cell counts. The method was immunoSEQ multiplex PCR; TCRdb's version includes in-frame clones alone and lacks a portion of them. That table gives V, J and clone size, and the DNA gave D and trimming. The sample carries fewer than 45,000 clones, around 90% recorded once. This chain joins TRBV28 and TRBJ1-2, with D maybe TRBD1 (6 bases). This TCR was sampled from a man between 60 and 75 years old with active or convalescent COVID-19. The sample consisted of peripheral blood. The CDR3 DNA sequence: TGTGCCAGCAGTGTCCAGGACAGAATTAACTATGGCTACACCTTC. Its translation is CASSVQDRINYGYTF.